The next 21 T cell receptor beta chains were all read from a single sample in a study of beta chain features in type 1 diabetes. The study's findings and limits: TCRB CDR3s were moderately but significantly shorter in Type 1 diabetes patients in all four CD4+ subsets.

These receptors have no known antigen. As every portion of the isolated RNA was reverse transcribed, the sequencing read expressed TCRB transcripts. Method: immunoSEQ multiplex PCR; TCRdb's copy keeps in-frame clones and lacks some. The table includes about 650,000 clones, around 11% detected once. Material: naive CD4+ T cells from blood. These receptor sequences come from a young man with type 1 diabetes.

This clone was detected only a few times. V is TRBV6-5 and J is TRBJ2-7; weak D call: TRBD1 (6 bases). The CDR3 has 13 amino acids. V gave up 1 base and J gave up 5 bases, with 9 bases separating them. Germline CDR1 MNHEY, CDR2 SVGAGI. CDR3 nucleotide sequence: TGTGCCAGCAGTTACTTTCGACAGGACGAGCAGTACTTC. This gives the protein CASSYFRQDEQYF.

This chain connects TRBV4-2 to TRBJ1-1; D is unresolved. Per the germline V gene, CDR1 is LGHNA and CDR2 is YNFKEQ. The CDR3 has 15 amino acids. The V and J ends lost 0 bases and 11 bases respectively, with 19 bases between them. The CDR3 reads CASSQEGLPHKAAFF. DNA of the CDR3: TGTGCCAGCAGCCAAGAAGGACTTCCACACAAAGCCGCTTTCTTT.

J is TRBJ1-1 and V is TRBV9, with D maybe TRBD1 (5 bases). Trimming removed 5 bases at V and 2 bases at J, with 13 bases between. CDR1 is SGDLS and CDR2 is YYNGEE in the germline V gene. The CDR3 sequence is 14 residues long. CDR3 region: CASSLTGRNTEAFF. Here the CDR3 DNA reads TGTGCCAGCAGTTTAACAGGACGCAACACTGAAGCTTTCTTT.

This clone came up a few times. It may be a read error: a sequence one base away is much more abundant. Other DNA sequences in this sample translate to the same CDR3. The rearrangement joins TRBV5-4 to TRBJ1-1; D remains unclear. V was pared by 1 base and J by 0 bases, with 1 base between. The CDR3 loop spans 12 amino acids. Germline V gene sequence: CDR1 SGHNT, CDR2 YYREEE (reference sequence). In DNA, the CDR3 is TGTGCCAGCAGCTTGATGAACACTGAAGCTTTCTTT. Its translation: CASSLMNTEAFF.

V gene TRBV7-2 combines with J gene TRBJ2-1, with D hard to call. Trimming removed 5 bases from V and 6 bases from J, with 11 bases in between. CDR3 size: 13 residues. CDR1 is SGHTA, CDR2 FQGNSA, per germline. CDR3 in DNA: TGTGCCAGCAGCCTGGATCGGAGCAATGAGCAGTTCTTC. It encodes CASSLDRSNEQFF.

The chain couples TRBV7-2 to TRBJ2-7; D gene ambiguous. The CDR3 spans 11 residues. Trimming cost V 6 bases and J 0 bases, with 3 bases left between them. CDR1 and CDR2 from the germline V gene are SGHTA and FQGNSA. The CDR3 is CASRSSYEQYF. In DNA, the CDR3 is TGTGCCAGCAGGAGCTCCTACGAGCAGTACTTC.

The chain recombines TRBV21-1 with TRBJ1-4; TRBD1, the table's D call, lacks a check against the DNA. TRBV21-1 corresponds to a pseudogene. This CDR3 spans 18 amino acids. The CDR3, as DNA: TGTGCCAGCAGCAATACCGGGCAGGGCGCAGGTCAGAATGAAAAACTGTTTTTT. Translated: CASSNTGQGAGQNEKLFF.

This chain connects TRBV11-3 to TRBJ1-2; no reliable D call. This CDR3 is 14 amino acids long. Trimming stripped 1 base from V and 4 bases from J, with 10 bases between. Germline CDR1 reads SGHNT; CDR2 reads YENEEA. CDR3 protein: CASSLGVAPYGYTF. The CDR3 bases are TGTGCCAGCAGCTTAGGTGTGGCCCCCTATGGCTACACCTTC.

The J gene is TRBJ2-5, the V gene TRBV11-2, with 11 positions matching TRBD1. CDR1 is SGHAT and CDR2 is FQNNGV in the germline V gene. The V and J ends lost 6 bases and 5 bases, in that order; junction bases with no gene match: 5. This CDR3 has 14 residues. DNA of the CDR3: TGTGCCAGCAGGAGGACAGGGGGCTCGGAGACCCAGTACTTC. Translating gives CASRRTGGSETQYF.

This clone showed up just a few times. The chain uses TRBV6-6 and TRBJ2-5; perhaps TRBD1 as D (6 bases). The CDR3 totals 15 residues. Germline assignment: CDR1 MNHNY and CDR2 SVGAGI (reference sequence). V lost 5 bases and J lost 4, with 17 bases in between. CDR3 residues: CASSKPTGNRETQYF. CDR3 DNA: TGTGCCAGCAGTAAACCTACAGGGAATCGAGAGACCCAGTACTTC.

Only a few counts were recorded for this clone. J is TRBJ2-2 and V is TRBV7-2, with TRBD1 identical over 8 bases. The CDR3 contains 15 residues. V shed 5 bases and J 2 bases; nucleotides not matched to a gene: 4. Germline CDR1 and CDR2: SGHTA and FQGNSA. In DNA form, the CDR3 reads TGTGCCAGCAGCCCCGGGACAGGCAACACCGGGGAGCTGTTTTTT. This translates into CASSPGTGNTGELFF.

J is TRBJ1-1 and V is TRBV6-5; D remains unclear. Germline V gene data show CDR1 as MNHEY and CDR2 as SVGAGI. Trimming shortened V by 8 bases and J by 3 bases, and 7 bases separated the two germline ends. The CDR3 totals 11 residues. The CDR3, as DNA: TGTGCCAGCCGGAGCTACACTGAAGCTTTCTTT. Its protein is CASRSYTEAFF.

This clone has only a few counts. CDR3 residues: CASSFTGPEGGYEQFF. The CDR3 region has the DNA TGTGCCAGCAGCTTCACGGGGCCGGAAGGGGGCTATGAGCAGTTCTTC. The rearrangement uses TRBV11-2 and TRBJ2-1, with 7 nucleotides matching TRBD1. CDR3 size: 16 residues. Germline V gene data show CDR1 as SGHAT and CDR2 as FQNNGV. Germline trimming cut 3 bases from V and 8 bases from J; bases unmatched to any gene: 13.

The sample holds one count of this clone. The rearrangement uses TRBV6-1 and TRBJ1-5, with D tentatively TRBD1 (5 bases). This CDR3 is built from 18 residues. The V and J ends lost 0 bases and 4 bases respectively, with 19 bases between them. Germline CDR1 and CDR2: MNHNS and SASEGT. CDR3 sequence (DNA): TGTGCCAGCAGTGAAGCTCCCACAGGCATTCAAGGTAATCAGCCCCAGCATTTT. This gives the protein CASSEAPTGIQGNQPQHF.

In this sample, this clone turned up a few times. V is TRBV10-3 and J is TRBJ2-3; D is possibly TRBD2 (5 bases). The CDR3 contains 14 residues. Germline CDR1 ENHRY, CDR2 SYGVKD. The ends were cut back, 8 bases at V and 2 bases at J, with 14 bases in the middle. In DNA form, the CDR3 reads TGTGCCATCGGTCGAGGGTATGTCACAGATACGCAGTATTTT. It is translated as CAIGRGYVTDTQYF.

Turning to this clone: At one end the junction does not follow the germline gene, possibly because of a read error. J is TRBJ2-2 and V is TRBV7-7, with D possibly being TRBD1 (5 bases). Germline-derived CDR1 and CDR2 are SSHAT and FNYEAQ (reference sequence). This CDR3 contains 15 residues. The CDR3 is CASSQDSSNTGELFF. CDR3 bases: TGTGCTAGCAGCCAAGACAGTTCGAACACCGGGGAGCTGTTTTTT.

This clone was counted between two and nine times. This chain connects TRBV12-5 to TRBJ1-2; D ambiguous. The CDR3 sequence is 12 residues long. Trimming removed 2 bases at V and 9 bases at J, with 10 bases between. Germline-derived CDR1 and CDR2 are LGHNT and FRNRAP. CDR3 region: CASGLSPRSYTF. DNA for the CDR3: TGTGCTAGTGGTTTGAGTCCACGCAGCTACACCTTC. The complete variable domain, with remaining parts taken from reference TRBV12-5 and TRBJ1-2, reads DARVTQTPRHKVTEMGQEVTMRCQPILGHNTVFWYRQTMMQGLELLAYFRNRAPLDDSGMPKDRFSAEMPDATLATLKIQPSEPRDSAVYFCASGLSPRSYTFGSGTRLTVV.

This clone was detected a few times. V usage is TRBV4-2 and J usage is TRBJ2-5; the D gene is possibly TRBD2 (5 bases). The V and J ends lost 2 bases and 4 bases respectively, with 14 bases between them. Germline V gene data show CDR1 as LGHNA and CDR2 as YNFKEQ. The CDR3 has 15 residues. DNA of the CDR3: TGTGCCAGCAGCCAACTTCCACTAGGCGGAGAGACCCAGTACTTC. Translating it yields CASSQLPLGGETQYF.

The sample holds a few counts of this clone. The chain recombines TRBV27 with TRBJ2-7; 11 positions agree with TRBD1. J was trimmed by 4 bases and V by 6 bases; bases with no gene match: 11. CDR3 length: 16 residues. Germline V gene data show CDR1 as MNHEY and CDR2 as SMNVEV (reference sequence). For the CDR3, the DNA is TGTGCCAGCAGACTTCTTACTGGGACAGGGGGTTACGAGCAGTACTTC. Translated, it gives CASRLLTGTGGYEQYF.

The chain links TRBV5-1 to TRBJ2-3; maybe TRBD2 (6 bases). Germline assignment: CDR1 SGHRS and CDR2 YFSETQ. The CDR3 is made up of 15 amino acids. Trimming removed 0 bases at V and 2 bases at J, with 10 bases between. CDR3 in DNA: TGCGCCAGCAGCTTGGCCCTAGCGTACACAGATACGCAGTATTTT. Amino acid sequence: CASSLALAYTDTQYF.

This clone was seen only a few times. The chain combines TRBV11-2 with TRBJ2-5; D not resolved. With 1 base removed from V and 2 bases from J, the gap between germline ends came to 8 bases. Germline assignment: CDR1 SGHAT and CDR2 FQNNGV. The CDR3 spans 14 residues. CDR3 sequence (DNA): TGTGCCAGCAGCTTAGGGTACGGGCAAGAGACCCAGTACTTC. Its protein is CASSLGYGQETQYF. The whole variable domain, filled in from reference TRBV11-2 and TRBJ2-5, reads EAGVAQSPRYKIIEKRQSVAFWCNPISGHATLYWYQQILGQGPKLLIQFQNNGVVDDSQLPKDRFSAERLKGVDSTLKIQPAKLEDSAVYLCASSLGYGQETQYFGPGTRLLVL.